A single sample is the source of the 14 T cell receptor beta chains below, sequenced in a study of T cell changes during pregnancy in multiple sclerosis. TCRdb keeps only in-frame clones here, not all; method: immunoSEQ multiplex PCR. The sample comprises roughly 100,000 clones, approximately 91% of which are singletons, and over 3% rests with the top ten. The sequencing here drew on peripheral blood, taken in the second trimester of pregnancy. The receptor source for this set is a female donor with multiple sclerosis, enrolled in a pregnancy study.

The CDR3 DNA reads as TGCGCCAGCAGTGAGGGACCAGGACTAGCGGTATCTAATGAGCAGTTCTTC. Translated: CASSEGPGLAVSNEQFF. This rearrangement joins TRBV10-1 to TRBJ2-1, with 10 positions matching TRBD2. Germline-derived CDR1 and CDR2 are WNHNN and SYGVQD (reference sequence). The CDR3 loop spans 17 amino acids. V shed 2 bases, J shed 7 bases, and the junction held 11 bases outside the gene matches.

This chain connects TRBV9 to TRBJ2-3; tentative D call: TRBD2 (5 bases). The length of the CDR3 is 16 residues. Trimming took off 0 bases at V and 3 bases at J, with 14 bases between the two ends. Per germline, CDR1 SGDLS and CDR2 YYNGEE. The CDR3 nucleotides read TGTGCCAGCAGCGTAGAAATCGGGGTGGCGACAGATACGCAGTATTTT. It specifies CASSVEIGVATDTQYF. Full variable domain (remainder filled in from reference TRBV9 and TRBJ2-3): DSGVTQTPKHLITATGQRVTLRCSPRSGDLSVYWYQQSLDQGLQFLIQYYNGEERAKGNILERFSAQQFPDLHSELNLSSLELGDSALYFCASSVEIGVATDTQYFGPGTRLTVL.

The chain combines TRBV28 with TRBJ2-7; 9 bases are shared with TRBD1. In germline, CDR1 is MDHEN, CDR2 SYDVKM. The CDR3 runs to 14 residues. The V and J ends lost 6 bases and 3 bases, in that order; junction bases with no gene match: 6. As DNA, the CDR3 is TGTGCCAGCAGCATACAGACAGGGGGCTACGAGCAGTACTTC. This codes for CASSIQTGGYEQYF. Using reference TRBV28 and TRBJ2-7 for the parts outside the CDR3, the full variable domain is DVKVTQSSRYLVKRTGEKVFLECVQDMDHENMFWYRQDPGLGLRLIYFSYDVKMKEKGDIPEGYSVSREKKERFSLILESASTNQTSMYLCASSIQTGGYEQYFGPGTRLTVT.

The rearrangement links TRBV4-1 to TRBJ2-1; 7 bases are shared with TRBD2. V gave up 0 bases and J gave up 2 bases; unmatched junction bases: 7. The CDR3 sequence is 17 residues long. Germline CDR1 is MGHRA and CDR2 is YSYEKL. This chain's CDR3 is CASSQEGGEGPYNEQFF. The CDR3 DNA sequence: TGCGCCAGCAGCCAAGAAGGAGGGGAGGGCCCCTACAATGAGCAGTTCTTC.

This clone was counted once. The gene calls are TRBV25-1 and TRBJ1-1, with TRBD1 matching over 9 bases. This CDR3 has 13 amino acids. The V segment lost 6 bases and the J segment 10 bases; nucleotides outside the gene matches: 9. CDR1 MGHDK and CDR2 SYGVNS come from the germline V gene. In DNA, the CDR3 is TGTGCCAGCAGAGGGACAGGGAGGATGGGAGCTTTCTTT. It codes for CASRGTGRMGAFF. Full variable domain (rest looked up from reference TRBV25-1 and TRBJ1-1): EADIYQTPRYLVIGTGKKITLECSQTMGHDKMYWYQQDPGMELHLIHYSYGVNSTEKGDLSSESTVSRIRTEHFPLTLESARPSHTSQYLCASRGTGRMGAFFGQGTRLTVV.

This rearrangement joins TRBV5-1 to TRBJ2-3, with D possibly matching TRBD1 (6 bases). This CDR3 region has 15 residues. Trimming removed 0 bases at V and 4 bases at J, with 12 bases between. CDR1 SGHRS and CDR2 YFSETQ come from the germline V gene. CDR3 sequence reads: CASSLGTVRADTQYF. CDR3 DNA: TGCGCCAGCAGCTTGGGGACAGTAAGGGCAGATACGCAGTATTTT.

V is TRBV19 and J is TRBJ2-2, with TRBD2 as a possible D gene (5 bases). Per the germline V gene, CDR1 is LNHDA and CDR2 is SQIVND (reference sequence). V was trimmed by 7 bases and J by 7 bases, leaving 13 bases between them. This CDR3 is built from 13 residues. This chain's CDR3 is CASNLYEGGELFF. The CDR3 DNA is TGTGCCAGTAATTTGTATGAGGGCGGGGAGCTGTTTTTT.

This rearrangement joins TRBV6-1 to TRBJ1-2, with 7 bases matching TRBD1. Trimming removed 8 bases from V and 3 bases from J; junction bases left unmatched: 6. The CDR3 extends over 13 amino acids. Germline CDR1 and CDR2: MNHNS and SASEGT. The CDR3 region is CASGRQGYYGYTF. DNA for the CDR3: TGTGCCAGCGGAAGACAGGGATACTATGGCTACACCTTC.

The genes are TRBV7-9 and TRBJ1-3, with TRBD1 as a possible D gene (6 bases). V was trimmed by 0 bases and J by 4 bases, leaving 10 bases between them. The CDR3 sequence is 15 residues long. Per germline, CDR1 SEHNR and CDR2 FQNEAQ (reference sequence). The CDR3 sequence: CASSLASGQGNTIYF. CDR3 sequence (DNA): TGTGCCAGCAGCTTAGCGAGCGGACAGGGAAACACCATATATTTT.

V gene TRBV28 combines with J gene TRBJ2-2; TRBD1 matches 8 bases. CDR3 size: 15 residues. CDR1 is MDHEN and CDR2 is SYDVKM in the germline V gene. V lost 6 bases to trimming and J lost 3 bases; unmatched junction nucleotides: 6. CDR3 loop: CASRATGVYTGELFF. The CDR3 region has the DNA TGTGCCAGCAGGGCGACAGGGGTGTACACCGGGGAGCTGTTTTTT. Supplemented by reference TRBV28 and TRBJ2-2, the full variable domain reads DVKVTQSSRYLVKRTGEKVFLECVQDMDHENMFWYRQDPGLGLRLIYFSYDVKMKEKGDIPEGYSVSREKKERFSLILESASTNQTSMYLCASRATGVYTGELFFGEGSRLTVL.

This clone is a singleton in its sample. The chain uses TRBV18 and TRBJ2-1; 9 nucleotides align to TRBD2. The CDR3 covers 18 residues. Trimming took 3 bases from V and 4 from J; bases not matched to a gene: 13. The germline CDR1 and CDR2 sequences are KGHSH and LQKENI. CDR3 coding DNA: TGTGCCAGCTCACCGAGGCTAGCGGGAAGGACTAAATACAATGAGCAGTTCTTC. Its translation is CASSPRLAGRTKYNEQFF.

The chain uses TRBV15 and TRBJ2-1; D ambiguous. The CDR3 totals 13 residues. In germline, CDR1 is LNHNV, CDR2 YYDKDF (reference sequence). The V and J ends lost 0 bases and 9 bases respectively, with 9 bases between them. The CDR3 DNA reads TGTGCCACCAGCAGAGATTTAAGGAGTGAGCAGTTCTTC. This encodes CATSRDLRSEQFF.

The chain has TRBV15 and TRBJ2-1; the match to TRBD2 covers 7 bases. Germline assignment: CDR1 LNHNV and CDR2 YYDKDF (reference sequence). V dropped 2 bases and J dropped 4; count of bases not matched to a gene: 8. CDR3 size: 16 residues. CDR3 sequence reads: CATSRIVGGRYNEQFF. The CDR3 DNA sequence: TGTGCCACCAGCAGAATAGTGGGAGGGAGATACAATGAGCAGTTCTTC.

The count of this clone is one. The rearrangement joins TRBV6-1 to TRBJ2-1; 7 bases agree with TRBD2. Germline V lookup: CDR1 MNHNS, CDR2 SASEGT. This CDR3 spans 13 amino acids. J was trimmed by 13 bases and V by 4 bases; bases with no gene match: 10. The CDR3 is CASSVMGGRGQFF. In DNA, the CDR3 is TGTGCCAGCAGTGTCATGGGAGGGAGGGGACAGTTCTTC.